This paragraph covers one T cell receptor beta chain sequence. This sample was taken from a study of blood T cell repertoires in COVID-19. Across the study: Researchers got acute and convalescent COVID-19 samples from the United States, Italy and Spain.

The protocol was immunoSEQ multiplex PCR, while the TCRdb copy is restricted to in-frame clones and leaves out a portion. The sample includes tens of thousands of clones, about four fifths of them seen just once. Germline values: CDR1 SGHRS, CDR2 YFSETQ. The CDR3 sequence is 15 residues long. V lost 0 bases to trimming and J lost 6 bases, with 13 bases between them. The chain has TRBV5-1 and TRBJ1-3, with D possibly TRBD1 on 5 matching bases. This sequence was found in a woman of 80 years or more with COVID-19, enrolled during active disease. The sequenced sample consisted of peripheral blood. In DNA, the CDR3 is TGCGCCAGCAGCTTGGGCAGGGAGGGCGCAAACACCATATATTTT. Protein sequence: CASSLGREGANTIYF.